This T cell receptor beta chain was identified during a study of CD8 T cells in Susac syndrome. Random hexamers served to reverse transcribe about 0.45 to 1 ug RNA. TCRdb reprocessed the immunoSEQ multiplex PCR reads with MiXCR, giving one entry per CDR3 protein. The sample lists about 180,000 distinct CDR3 sequences, just under 95% seen once, with approximately 0.099% in the top ten. CDR1 is MNHNY, CDR2 SVGAGI, per germline (reference sequence). The CDR3 totals 12 residues. V was clipped by 6 bases and J by 1 base, with 7 bases between them. The sample was CD4+ T cells from PBMCs. V gene TRBV6-6 combines with J gene TRBJ2-7; D is unresolved. The sequence came from a human donor with Susac syndrome. The CDR3: CASRTVSYEQYF. The CDR3, as DNA: TGTGCCAGCAGGACGGTGTCCTACGAGCAGTACTTC.